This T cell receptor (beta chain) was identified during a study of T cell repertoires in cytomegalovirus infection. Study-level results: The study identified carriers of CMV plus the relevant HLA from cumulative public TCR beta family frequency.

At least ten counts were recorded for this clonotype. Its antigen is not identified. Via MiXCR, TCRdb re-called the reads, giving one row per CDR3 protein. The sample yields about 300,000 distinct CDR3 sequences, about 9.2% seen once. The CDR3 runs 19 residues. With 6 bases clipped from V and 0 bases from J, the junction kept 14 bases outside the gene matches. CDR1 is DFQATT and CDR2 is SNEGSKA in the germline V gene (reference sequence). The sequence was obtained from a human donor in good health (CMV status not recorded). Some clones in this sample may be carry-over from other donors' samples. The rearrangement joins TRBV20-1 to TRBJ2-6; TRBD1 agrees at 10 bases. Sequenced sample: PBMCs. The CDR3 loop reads CSAPGQGTYFSSGANVLTF. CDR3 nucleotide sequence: TGCAGTGCCCCGGGACAGGGGACCTATTTTAGCTCTGGGGCCAACGTCCTGACTTTC.